This entry is about one T cell receptor beta chain. Its antigen is not identified. PCR employed 60 Vbeta and 13 Jbeta primers. Only in-frame clones appear in the TCRdb table, and some are missing; sequencing was by immunoSEQ multiplex PCR. This sample carries about 83,000 clones, about three quarters of them seen once, and the ten largest clones take just over 8%. Germline assignment: CDR1 MNHEY and CDR2 SVGAGI. V trimming: 10 bases; J trimming: 7 bases; junction bases outside the gene matches: 12. This CDR3 contains 13 residues. These data belong to a study of cytomegalovirus exposure and HLA in healthy donors. Findings and caveats of the study: A further, later analysis showed that HLA-associated TCR beta chains (compared with equally common others) were more clonally expanded. Earlier analysis found most TCR beta V segments productive about 90% or about 30% of the time. Presence/absence results assume similar sequencing depth per donor, which may not hold. The authors enumerated around 150 TCR beta chains as linked to cytomegalovirus.

This clonotype originated in a man aged 55-75 years in good health and CMV-seronegative. The sample taken for sequencing was PBMCs. The J gene is TRBJ2-7, the V gene TRBV6-5; 8 bases align to TRBD2. Here the CDR3 DNA reads TGTGCCACGCGGACGACTAGCGTGGGGGAGCAGTACTTC. Amino acid sequence: CATRTTSVGEQYF.